The 8 T cell receptor beta chains given below trace back to one sample, sequenced in a study of blood T cell repertoires in COVID-19. The assay was immunoSEQ multiplex PCR, and TCRdb's table has in-frame clones only and misses some. The sample consists of roughly 150,000 clones, 70% to 85% of them appearing once. Sequencing was carried out using PBMCs or T cells enriched from blood (not recorded which). The receptors derive from a woman between 65 and 79 years old in a cohort exposed to, infected with or recovered from COVID-19 (not recorded which).

The chain is built from TRBV6-5 and TRBJ1-5; D gene uncertain. Germline V gene sequence: CDR1 MNHEY, CDR2 SVGAGI. The ends were cut back, 6 bases at V and 5 bases at J, with 8 bases in the middle. This CDR3 comprises 12 residues. The CDR3, as DNA: TGTGCCAGCAGACAGTTGGATCAGCCCCAGCATTTT. Protein product: CASRQLDQPQHF.

The V and J genes are TRBV6-5 and TRBJ2-1; TRBD1 matches 7 bases. Germline V gene data show CDR1 as MNHEY and CDR2 as SVGAGI. V shed 0 bases and J 7 bases; nucleotides not matched to a gene: 6. The CDR3 has 15 amino acids. The CDR3 reads CASSYSQGRWNEQFF. CDR3 DNA: TGTGCCAGCAGTTACTCACAGGGGCGATGGAATGAGCAGTTCTTC.

The chain has TRBV2 and TRBJ2-1; TRBD2 is a possible D gene (6 bases). Per the germline V gene, CDR1 is SNHLY and CDR2 is FYNNEI. The CDR3 spans 14 residues. The germline V and J ends were trimmed by 7 bases and 2 bases, with 12 bases remaining between them. The CDR3: CASTLAFTYNEQFF. The CDR3, as DNA: TGTGCCAGCACCCTAGCGTTCACCTACAATGAGCAGTTCTTC.

The rearrangement joins TRBV4-2 to TRBJ2-7, with D maybe TRBD2 (6 bases). The germline CDR1 and CDR2 sequences are LGHNA and YNFKEQ. The V gene lost 1 base and the J gene lost 5 bases, with 21 bases spanning the gap. The CDR3 has 17 residues. Here the CDR3 reads CASSQGLGTPSTNEQYF. Written as DNA, the CDR3 is TGTGCCAGCAGCCAAGGGTTAGGGACTCCAAGTACCAACGAGCAGTACTTC.

This sequence joins TRBV10-3 and TRBJ1-2, with D possibly matching TRBD1 (6 bases). V lost 0 bases, J lost 3 bases, and 20 bases lay in between. Germline V gene sequence: CDR1 ENHRY, CDR2 SYGVKD. The CDR3 sequence is 18 residues long. CDR3 sequence: CAISESFGRGSLDYGYTF. Written as DNA, the CDR3 is TGTGCCATCAGTGAGTCGTTTGGCAGGGGATCGCTAGACTATGGCTACACCTTC.

This rearrangement joins TRBV7-8 to TRBJ2-7; 8 nucleotides line up with TRBD1. The CDR3 has 14 amino acids. Looked up from germline, CDR1 is SGHVS and CDR2 is FQNEAQ. J lost 2 bases, V lost 4 bases, and 4 bases had no gene match. The CDR3 loop is CASSSGTGAYEQYF. In DNA, the CDR3 is TGTGCCAGCAGCTCGGGGACAGGAGCCTACGAGCAGTACTTC.

The V call is TRBV5-1, the J call TRBJ2-7; perhaps TRBD2 as D (5 bases). Between the trimmed V and J ends, which lost 0 bases and 6 bases, there was a span of 13 bases. The CDR3 extends over 14 amino acids. CDR1 is SGHRS, CDR2 YFSETQ, per germline. The CDR3 loop reads CASSLVLGGGEQYF. The CDR3 DNA reads TGCGCCAGCAGCTTGGTTCTCGGAGGAGGCGAGCAGTACTTC.

This clone appeared once. This chain connects TRBV24-1 to TRBJ2-3; weak D call: TRBD2 (6 bases). CDR1 and CDR2 (germline): KGHDR, SFDVKD. The CDR3 is 13 residues long. The germline V and J ends were trimmed by 12 bases and 3 bases, with 15 bases remaining between them. DNA for the CDR3: TGTGCCGCTGGAACAGGAGGGACAGATACGCAGTATTTT. This translates into CAAGTGGTDTQYF.